The T cell receptor beta chain described here comes from a study of cytomegalovirus exposure and HLA in healthy donors. Study results and limitations: Many donors carried some public TCRs, although rarity characterized most TCR sequences. Researchers reported that three CMV-associated chains were confirmed in vitro as CMV antigen-specific.

Only a few counts were recorded for this clone. What it binds is unknown. Data came from immunoSEQ multiplex PCR; TCRdb stores just in-frame clones and leaves some out. The profile shows about 240,000 clones, around 85% of them singletons. Germline V CDR1 and CDR2: KGHSH, LQKENI. The CDR3 sequence is 12 residues long. Trimming stripped 5 bases from V and 3 bases from J, with 4 bases between. The sequencing input was PBMCs. The rearrangement links TRBV18 to TRBJ2-2; D unclear. The receptor's source is a woman in her 30s in good health and CMV-seropositive. The CDR3 is CASSSYTGELFF. CDR3 DNA sequence: TGTGCCAGCTCATCATACACCGGGGAGCTGTTTTTT.